The clone carrying this T cell receptor beta chain occurred a few times. Antigen unknown. The data stem from a study of beta chain features in type 1 diabetes. General study results and limits: Small HLA sub-analyses could not settle whether HLA shapes TCRB rearrangement. TCRB CDR3 length was moderately but significantly reduced in all four CD4+ subsets of Type 1 diabetes patients.

The whole isolated RNA underwent reverse transcription, so sequencing captured expressed TCRB transcripts. Clones were sequenced by immunoSEQ multiplex PCR, and TCRdb holds only the in-frame ones, with some missing. In the table there are hundreds of thousands of clones, about 16% of which are singletons. Germline values: CDR1 SGHTA, CDR2 FQGNSA. CDR3 size: 13 residues. The V gene lost 10 bases and the J gene lost 3 bases, with 12 bases spanning the gap. In total, each donor contributed a single heparinised blood draw that averaged approximately 120 mL. It was via CD45RO/CCR7/CD25/CD127/CD95/CD27 that CD4+ naive, central memory, regulatory and stem cell-like memory cells were sorted.

The sequence derives from a young man in good health. The chain is built from TRBV7-2 and TRBJ2-2, with D tentatively TRBD1 (6 bases). The sequenced sample was naive CD4+ T cells from blood. CDR3 nucleotides: TGTGCCACCCAACAGGGTTACACCGGGGAGCTGTTTTTT. Translating gives CATQQGYTGELFF.